This TCR beta chain was sequenced for a study of Graves' ophthalmopathy and Graves' hyperthyroidism. Study-level results: Blood shared most expanded thyroid clonotypes above 0.001 frequency.

Amplified material comprised TCR beta CDR3 regions derived from RNA transcripts. First-round RT-PCR employed HTBI primers, with a second-round multiplex PCR after it. MiXCR, applied by TCRdb to the multiplex PCR reads, yields one record per CDR3 protein. The sample lists around 1,200,000 distinct CDR3 sequences; about two fifths were seen once. Only newly diagnosed hyperthyroidism patients aged 18 to 65, with under 2 months' duration, were enrolled. Orbital computed tomography and thyroid ultrasound, along with TRAb, serum thyroxine and clinical symptoms, underpinned diagnosis. This clonotype was counted a few times. Its antigen is not identified. Germline V gene lookup returns CDR1 ENHRY and CDR2 SYGVKD. This CDR3 is built from 15 residues. The ends lost 3 bases at V and 4 bases at J; junction bases unmatched: 7.

The source of this sequence is an adult man with Graves' hyperthyroidism. The chain employs TRBV10-3 and TRBJ1-2, with 8 nucleotides matching TRBD1. Material for sequencing was peripheral blood or thyroid tissue (not recorded which). The CDR3 here is CAISESRDRGYGYTF. In DNA, the CDR3 is TGTGCCATCAGTGAAAGTCGTGACAGGGGCTATGGCTACACCTTC.